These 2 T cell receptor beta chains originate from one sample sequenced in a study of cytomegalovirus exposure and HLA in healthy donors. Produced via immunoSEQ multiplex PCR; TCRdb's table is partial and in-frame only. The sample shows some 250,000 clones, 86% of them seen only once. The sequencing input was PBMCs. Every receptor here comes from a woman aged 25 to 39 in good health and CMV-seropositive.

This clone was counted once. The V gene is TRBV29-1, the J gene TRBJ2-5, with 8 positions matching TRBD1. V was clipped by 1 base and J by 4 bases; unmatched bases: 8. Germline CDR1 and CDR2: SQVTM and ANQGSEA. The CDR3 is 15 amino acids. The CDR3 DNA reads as TGCAGCGTTGAAGCAGGACAGGGTATAGGAGAGACCCAGTACTTC. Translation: CSVEAGQGIGETQYF.

The CDR3 DNA is TGTGCCAGCAGCCACCGGACAGGGTCGACCGAAGCTTTCTTT. Translation gives CASSHRTGSTEAFF. V usage is TRBV4-2 and J usage is TRBJ1-1, with TRBD1 matching over 8 bases. Germline values: CDR1 LGHNA, CDR2 YNFKEQ. V was pared by 3 bases and J by 8 bases, with 8 bases of the junction left unmatched. The CDR3 has 14 residues.